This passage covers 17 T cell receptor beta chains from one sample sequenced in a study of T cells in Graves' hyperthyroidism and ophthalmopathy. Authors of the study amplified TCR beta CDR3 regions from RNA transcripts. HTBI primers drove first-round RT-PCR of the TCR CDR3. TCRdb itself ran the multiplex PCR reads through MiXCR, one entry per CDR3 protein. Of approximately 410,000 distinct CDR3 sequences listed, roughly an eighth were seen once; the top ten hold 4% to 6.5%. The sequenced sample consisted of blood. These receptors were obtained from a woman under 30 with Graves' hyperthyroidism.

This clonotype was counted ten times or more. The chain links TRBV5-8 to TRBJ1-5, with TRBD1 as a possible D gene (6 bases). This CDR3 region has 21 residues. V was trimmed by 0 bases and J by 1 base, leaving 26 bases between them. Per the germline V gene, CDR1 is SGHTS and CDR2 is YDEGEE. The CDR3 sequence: CASSLAKRQAQAGLSNQPQHF. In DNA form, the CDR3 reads TGTGCCAGCAGCTTGGCCAAGCGACAGGCGCAAGCGGGGTTAAGCAATCAGCCCCAGCATTTT.

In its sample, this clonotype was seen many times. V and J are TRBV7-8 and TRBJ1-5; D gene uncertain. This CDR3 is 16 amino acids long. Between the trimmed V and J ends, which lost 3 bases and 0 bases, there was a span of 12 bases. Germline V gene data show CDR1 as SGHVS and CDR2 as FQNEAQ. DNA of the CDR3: TGTGCCAGCAGCTTCGCTCGTGGAAGTAGCAATCAGCCCCAGCATTTT. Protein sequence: CASSFARGSSNQPQHF. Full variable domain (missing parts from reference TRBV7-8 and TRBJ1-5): GAGVSQSPRYKVAKRGQDVALRCDPISGHVSLFWYQQALGQGPEFLTYFQNEAQLDKSGLPSDRFFAERPEGSVSTLKIQRTQQEDSAVYLCASSFARGSSNQPQHFGDGTRLSIL.

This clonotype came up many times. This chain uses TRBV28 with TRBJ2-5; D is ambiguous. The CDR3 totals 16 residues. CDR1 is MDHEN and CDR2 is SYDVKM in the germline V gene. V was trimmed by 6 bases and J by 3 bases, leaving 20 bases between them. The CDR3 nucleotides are TGTGCCAGCAGCTCCCAAGGTAGAGGCGGTGAAGAGACCCAGTACTTC. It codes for CASSSQGRGGEETQYF.

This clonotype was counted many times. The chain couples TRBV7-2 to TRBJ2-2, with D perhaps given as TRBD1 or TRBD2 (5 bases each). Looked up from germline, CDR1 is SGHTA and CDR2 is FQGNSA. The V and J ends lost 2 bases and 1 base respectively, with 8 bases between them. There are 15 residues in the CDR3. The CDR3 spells CASSLRGGNTGELFF. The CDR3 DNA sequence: TGTGCCAGCAGCTTACGTGGGGGGAACACCGGGGAGCTGTTTTTT. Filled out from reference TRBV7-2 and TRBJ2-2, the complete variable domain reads GAGVSQSPSNKVTEKGKDVELRCDPISGHTALYWYRQSLGQGLEFLIYFQGNSAPDKSGLPSDRFSAERTGGSVSTLTIQRTQQEDSAVYLCASSLRGGNTGELFFGEGSRLTVL.

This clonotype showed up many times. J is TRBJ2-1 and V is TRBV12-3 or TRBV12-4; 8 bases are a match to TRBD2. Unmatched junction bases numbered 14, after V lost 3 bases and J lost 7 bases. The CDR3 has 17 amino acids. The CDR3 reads CASSFRTSGDFFNEQFF. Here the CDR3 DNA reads TGTGCCAGCAGTTTTCGTACTAGCGGCGATTTCTTTAATGAGCAGTTCTTC.

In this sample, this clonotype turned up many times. This chain's CDR3 is CSARKTSDPYNEQFF. CDR3 nucleotide sequence: TGCAGTGCTAGGAAAACTAGCGATCCATACAATGAGCAGTTCTTC. The rearrangement joins TRBV20-1 to TRBJ2-1, with TRBD2 matching over 7 bases. Germline lookup yields CDR1 DFQATT and CDR2 SNEGSKA (reference sequence). After removal of 3 bases from V and 4 bases from J, the junction contained 9 bases not matched to a gene. The CDR3 runs 15 residues.

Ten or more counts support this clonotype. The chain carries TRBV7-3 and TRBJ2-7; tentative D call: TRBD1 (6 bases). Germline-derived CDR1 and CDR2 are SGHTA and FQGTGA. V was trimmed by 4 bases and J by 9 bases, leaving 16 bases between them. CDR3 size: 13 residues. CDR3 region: CASSSGTPEPQYF. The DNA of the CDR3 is TGTGCCAGCAGCTCCGGGACACCTGAACCGCAGTACTTC.

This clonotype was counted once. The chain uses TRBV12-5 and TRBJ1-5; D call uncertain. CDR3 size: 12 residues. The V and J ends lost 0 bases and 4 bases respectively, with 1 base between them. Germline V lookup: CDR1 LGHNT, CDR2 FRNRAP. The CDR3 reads CASGLVNQPQHF. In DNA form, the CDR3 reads TGTGCTAGTGGTTTGGTAAATCAGCCCCAGCATTTT.

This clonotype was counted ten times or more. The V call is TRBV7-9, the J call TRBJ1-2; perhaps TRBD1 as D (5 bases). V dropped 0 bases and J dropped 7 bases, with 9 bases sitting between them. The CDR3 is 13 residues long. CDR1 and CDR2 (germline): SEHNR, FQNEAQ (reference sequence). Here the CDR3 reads CASSLAGAGGYTF. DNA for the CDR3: TGTGCCAGCAGCTTAGCAGGGGCTGGTGGCTACACCTTC.

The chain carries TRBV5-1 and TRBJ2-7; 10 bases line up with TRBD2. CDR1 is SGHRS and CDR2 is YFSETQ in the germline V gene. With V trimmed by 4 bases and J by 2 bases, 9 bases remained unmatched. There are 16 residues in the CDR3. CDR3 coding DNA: TGCGCCAGCAGCAATGTAGCGGGAGGCCCCACCTACGAGCAGTACTTC. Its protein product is CASSNVAGGPTYEQYF.

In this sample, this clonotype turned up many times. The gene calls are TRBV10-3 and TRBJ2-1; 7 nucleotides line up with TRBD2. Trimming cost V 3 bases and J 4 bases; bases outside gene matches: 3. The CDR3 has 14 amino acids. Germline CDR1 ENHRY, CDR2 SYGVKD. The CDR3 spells CAISDGTTYNEQFF. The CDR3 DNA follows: TGTGCCATCAGTGACGGGACTACGTACAATGAGCAGTTCTTC.

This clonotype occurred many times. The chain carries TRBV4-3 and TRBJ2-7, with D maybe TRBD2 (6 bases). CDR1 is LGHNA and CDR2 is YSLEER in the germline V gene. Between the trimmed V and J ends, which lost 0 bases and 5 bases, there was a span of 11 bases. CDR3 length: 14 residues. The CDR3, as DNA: TGCGCCAGCAGCCAAGACTCGGGGGTCCACGAGCAGTACTTC. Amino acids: CASSQDSGVHEQYF.

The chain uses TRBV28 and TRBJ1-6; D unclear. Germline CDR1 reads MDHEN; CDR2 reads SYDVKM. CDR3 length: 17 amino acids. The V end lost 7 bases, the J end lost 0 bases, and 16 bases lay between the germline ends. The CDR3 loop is CASTVPTSSSYNSPLHF. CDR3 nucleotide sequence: TGTGCCAGCACCGTTCCGACGTCGAGCTCCTATAATTCACCCCTCCACTTT. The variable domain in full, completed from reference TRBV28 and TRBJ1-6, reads DVKVTQSSRYLVKRTGEKVFLECVQDMDHENMFWYRQDPGLGLRLIYFSYDVKMKEKGDIPEGYSVSREKKERFSLILESASTNQTSMYLCASTVPTSSSYNSPLHFGNGTRLTVT.

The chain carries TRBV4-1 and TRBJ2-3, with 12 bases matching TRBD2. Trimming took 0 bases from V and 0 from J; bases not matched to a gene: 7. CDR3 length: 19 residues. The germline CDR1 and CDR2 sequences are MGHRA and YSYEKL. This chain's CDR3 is CASSQDSLAGGRSTDTQYF. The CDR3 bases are TGCGCCAGCAGCCAAGATAGCCTAGCGGGAGGGCGAAGCACAGATACGCAGTATTTT.

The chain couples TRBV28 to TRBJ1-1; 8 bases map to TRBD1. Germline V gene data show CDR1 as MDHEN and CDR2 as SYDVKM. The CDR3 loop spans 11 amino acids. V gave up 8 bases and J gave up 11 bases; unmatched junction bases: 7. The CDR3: CASLRQGWAFF. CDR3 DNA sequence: TGTGCCAGCCTTAGACAGGGGTGGGCTTTCTTT.

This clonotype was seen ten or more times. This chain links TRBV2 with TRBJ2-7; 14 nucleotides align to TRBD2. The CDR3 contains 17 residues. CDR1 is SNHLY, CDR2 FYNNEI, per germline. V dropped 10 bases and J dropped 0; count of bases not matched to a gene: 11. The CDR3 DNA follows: TGTGCCAACAGATTAGGGACTAGCGGGGGAAACTCCTACGAGCAGTACTTC. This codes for CANRLGTSGGNSYEQYF.

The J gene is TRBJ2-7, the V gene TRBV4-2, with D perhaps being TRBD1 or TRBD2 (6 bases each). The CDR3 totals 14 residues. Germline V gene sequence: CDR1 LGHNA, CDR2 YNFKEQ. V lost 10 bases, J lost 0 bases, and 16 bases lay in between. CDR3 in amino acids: CANGGFDTSYEQYF. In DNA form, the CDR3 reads TGTGCCAACGGGGGCTTCGACACCTCCTACGAGCAGTACTTC.